The 25 T cell receptor beta chains reported below all come from one sample, sequenced in a study of blood T cell repertoires in COVID-19. Using immunoSEQ multiplex PCR, the repertoire was profiled, and TCRdb retains in-frame clones only, with some absent. The table lists approximately 150,000 clones, roughly 83% of them singletons. The sequencing sample was made of peripheral blood. The source is a man aged 55 to 70 with acute or convalescent COVID-19.

The gene calls are TRBV2 and TRBJ2-5; TRBD2 is a possible D gene (5 bases). Germline V lookup: CDR1 SNHLY, CDR2 FYNNEI. The CDR3 covers 14 residues. V was shortened by 4 bases and J by 5 bases, with 14 bases between the two germline ends. The CDR3: CASSGGLSLETQYF. The CDR3 DNA is TGTGCCAGCAGTGGTGGACTTAGCTTGGAGACCCAGTACTTC.

The rearrangement uses TRBV9 and TRBJ1-4; weak D call: TRBD1 (5 bases). This CDR3 spans 14 amino acids. V shed 3 bases and J shed 8 bases, with 14 bases lying between them. Germline CDR1 and CDR2: SGDLS and YYNGEE. CDR3 residues: CASSDGQGFEKLFF. As DNA, the CDR3 is TGTGCCAGCAGCGACGGACAAGGGTTCGAAAAACTGTTTTTT. Filled out from reference TRBV9 and TRBJ1-4, the complete variable domain reads DSGVTQTPKHLITATGQRVTLRCSPRSGDLSVYWYQQSLDQGLQFLIQYYNGEERAKGNILERFSAQQFPDLHSELNLSSLELGDSALYFCASSDGQGFEKLFFGSGTQLSVL.

The rearrangement uses TRBV5-1 and TRBJ2-2; D possibly corresponds to TRBD2 (5 bases). The germline V gene has CDR1 SGHRS and CDR2 YFSETQ. Between the trimmed V and J ends, which lost 2 bases and 2 bases, there was a span of 10 bases. There are 15 residues in the CDR3. CDR3 amino acids: CASSFLGENTGELFF. In DNA, the CDR3 is TGCGCCAGCAGCTTTTTGGGAGAAAACACCGGGGAGCTGTTTTTT.

The chain carries TRBV5-1 and TRBJ1-1; 7 positions match TRBD1. J lost 7 bases, V lost 2 bases, and 26 bases had no gene match. Germline CDR1 is SGHRS and CDR2 is YFSETQ. The CDR3 extends over 20 amino acids. CDR3 nucleotide sequence: TGCGCCAGCAGCTTCGGATTAAATGTACAGGGGTTTGGTGAGAAGGATGAAGCTTTCTTT. The encoded protein is CASSFGLNVQGFGEKDEAFF.

The gene calls are TRBV10-3 and TRBJ2-7; maybe TRBD2 (6 bases). This CDR3 has 15 residues. Germline V gene data show CDR1 as ENHRY and CDR2 as SYGVKD. V lost 2 bases and J lost 0, with 11 bases in between. The CDR3 reads CAISEPGLHSYEQYF. DNA for the CDR3: TGTGCCATCAGTGAGCCGGGACTCCACTCCTACGAGCAGTACTTC.

This clone was seen a handful of times. This chain links TRBV24-1 with TRBJ2-7, with a tentative D call TRBD2 (7 bases). Germline-derived CDR1 and CDR2 are KGHDR and SFDVKD. V lost 4 bases to trimming and J lost 7 bases, with 13 bases between them. There are 13 residues in the CDR3. The CDR3 protein is CATSESGRGEQYF. The CDR3 DNA sequence: TGTGCCACCAGTGAATCAGGGAGGGGGGAGCAGTACTTC.

V gene TRBV5-6 combines with J gene TRBJ2-6, with TRBD1 identical over 7 bases. Trimming at V came to 4 bases and at J to 2 bases, leaving 3 bases not matched to a gene. Germline-derived CDR1 and CDR2 are SGHDT and YYEEEE. CDR3 length equals 15 residues. CDR3 nucleotide sequence: TGTGCCAGCAGCCAGACAGGGACTGGGGCCAACGTCCTGACTTTC. The encoded protein is CASSQTGTGANVLTF.

The genes are TRBV12-3 or TRBV12-4 and TRBJ2-2; D is uncertain. This CDR3 spans 13 amino acids. V dropped 5 bases and J dropped 5 bases, with 9 bases sitting between them. DNA for the CDR3: TGTGCCAGCAGTAAGACCGGGACCGGGGAGCTGTTTTTT. Protein product: CASSKTGTGELFF.

This chain connects TRBV5-5 to TRBJ2-2, with 7 nucleotides matching TRBD1. The CDR3 totals 15 residues. The germline V gene encodes CDR1 SGHKS and CDR2 YYEKEE (reference sequence). V shed 10 bases, J shed 1 base, and the junction held 10 bases outside the gene matches. The CDR3 nucleotides are TGTGCCTCGTCCAGGGGGACCATGAACACCGGGGAGCTGTTTTTT. Translation: CASSRGTMNTGELFF.

The V call is TRBV27, the J call TRBJ1-2; tentatively, D is TRBD1 (6 bases). CDR1 MNHEY and CDR2 SMNVEV come from the germline V gene (reference sequence). V was shortened by 5 bases and J by 4 bases, with 11 bases between the two germline ends. This CDR3 contains 13 residues. The CDR3 sequence: CASSTGQSYGYTF. The CDR3 DNA follows: TGTGCCAGCAGTACCGGACAGAGCTATGGCTACACCTTC.

The chain couples TRBV30 to TRBJ2-7, with D hard to call. This CDR3 contains 12 residues. V was shortened by 2 bases and J by 0 bases, with 5 bases between the two germline ends. Germline CDR1 GTSNPN, CDR2 SVGIG (reference sequence). The CDR3 region has the DNA TGTGCCTGGAGTTACAGCTCCTACGAGCAGTACTTC. Translating gives CAWSYSSYEQYF.

The chain couples TRBV18 to TRBJ1-2; 10 bases match TRBD1. V trimming: 1 base; J trimming: 10 bases; junction bases outside the gene matches: 15. This CDR3 has 17 amino acids. In germline, CDR1 is KGHSH, CDR2 LQKENI. For the CDR3, the DNA is TGTGCCAGCTCACCACGGCTCTTGGATGACAGGGGGCCTGACTACACCTTC. It is translated as CASSPRLLDDRGPDYTF.

This clone has only one observation. The CDR3: CASSLALAETTSTDTQYF. DNA of the CDR3: TGCGCCAGCAGCTTGGCTCTAGCGGAAACGACTAGCACAGATACGCAGTATTTT. The chain is built from TRBV5-1 and TRBJ2-3, with 7 nucleotides matching TRBD2. V gave up 0 bases and J gave up 0 bases; unmatched junction bases: 10. CDR1 is SGHRS, CDR2 YFSETQ, per germline. CDR3 length equals 18 residues.

V and J are TRBV7-3 and TRBJ2-3; weak D call: TRBD2 (5 bases). Germline assignment: CDR1 SGHTA and CDR2 FQGTGA. The length of the CDR3 is 14 residues. Trimming took 5 bases from V and 0 from J, leaving 9 bases between them. The CDR3 region is CASSPGISTDTQYF. Here the CDR3 DNA reads TGTGCCAGCAGCCCCGGGATTAGCACAGATACGCAGTATTTT.

The chain carries TRBV6-5 and TRBJ2-7; D gene uncertain. Per the germline V gene, CDR1 is MNHEY and CDR2 is SVGAGI. CDR3 length equals 14 residues. Trimming took off 0 bases at V and 0 bases at J, with 6 bases between the two ends. Here the CDR3 DNA reads TGTGCCAGCAGTTACTCACACTACTCCTACGAGCAGTACTTC. Translation: CASSYSHYSYEQYF.

The chain joins TRBV9 to TRBJ2-5; D might be TRBD1 (6 bases). The CDR3 length is 16 residues. CDR1 SGDLS and CDR2 YYNGEE come from the germline V gene. V lost 3 bases to trimming and J lost 1 base, with 16 bases between them. For the CDR3, the DNA is TGTGCCAGCAGCGGCCGGACAGATGAACTCCAAGAGACCCAGTACTTC. Its translation: CASSGRTDELQETQYF.

On this clone: The sample has other DNA sequences that encode this CDR3 too. Written as DNA, the CDR3 is TGTGCCAGCAGTTCAGCCTACGAGCAGTACTTC. Its protein product is CASSSAYEQYF. The genes are TRBV27 and TRBJ2-7; D is undetermined. The CDR3 extends over 11 amino acids. Germline CDR1 and CDR2: MNHEY and SMNVEV (reference sequence). The V end was cut by 4 bases, the J end by 2 bases, with 3 bases between.

V usage is TRBV9 and J usage is TRBJ2-3, with 9 positions matching TRBD1. J was trimmed by 5 bases and V by 4 bases; bases with no gene match: 8. This CDR3 comprises 15 residues. Germline V gives CDR1 SGDLS, CDR2 YYNGEE. The DNA of the CDR3 is TGTGCCAGCAGCCCCACCCGACAGGGGGTAGATACGCAGTATTTT. It is translated as CASSPTRQGVDTQYF.

The V call is TRBV11-3, the J call TRBJ2-1; TRBD2 matches 8 bases. The CDR3 runs to 16 residues. Per germline, CDR1 SGHNT and CDR2 YENEEA. With 2 bases clipped from V and 8 bases from J, the junction kept 11 bases outside the gene matches. The CDR3: CASSLSTGGPLDEQFF. CDR3 DNA: TGTGCCAGCAGCTTATCTACGGGAGGGCCTTTGGATGAGCAGTTCTTC.

The rearrangement uses TRBV5-1 and TRBJ1-1; unclear D gene. CDR1 and CDR2 from the germline V gene are SGHRS and YFSETQ. The length of the CDR3 is 13 residues. The V and J ends lost 0 bases and 3 bases respectively, with 6 bases between them. CDR3 coding DNA: TGCGCCAGCAGCTTGGGGGCCGACACTGAAGCTTTCTTT. It is translated as CASSLGADTEAFF.

DNA for the CDR3: TGCGCCAGCAGCTTAGTCCCAGGGGGCATAGGCTACGAGCAGTACTTC. Amino acid sequence: CASSLVPGGIGYEQYF. The genes are TRBV5-1 and TRBJ2-7; TRBD1 aligns across 8 bases. CDR3 length equals 16 residues. Unmatched junction bases numbered 10, after V lost 2 bases and J lost 3 bases. Germline V gene sequence: CDR1 SGHRS, CDR2 YFSETQ.

There are a few counts of this clone. The V gene is TRBV5-1, the J gene TRBJ1-1, with D hard to call. There are 16 residues in the CDR3. Trimming stripped 4 bases from V and 4 bases from J, with 20 bases between. Germline CDR1 reads SGHRS; CDR2 reads YFSETQ. This CDR3 reads CASSHEYLEGSTEAFF. CDR3 nucleotide sequence: TGCGCCAGCAGCCATGAATATCTGGAGGGCAGCACTGAAGCTTTCTTT. The complete variable domain, with remaining parts taken from reference TRBV5-1 and TRBJ1-1, reads KAGVTQTPRYLIKTRGQQVTLSCSPISGHRSVSWYQQTPGQGLQFLFEYFSETQRNKGNFPGRFSGRQFSNSRSEMNVSTLELGDSALYLCASSHEYLEGSTEAFFGQGTRLTVV.

This clone was seen a handful of times. The V call is TRBV10-2, the J call TRBJ1-1; D is ambiguous. V dropped 1 base and J dropped 7 bases, with 7 bases sitting between them. This CDR3 has 12 amino acids. Germline V gene data show CDR1 as WSHSY and CDR2 as SAAADI. In nucleotides, the CDR3 is TGCGCCAGCAGTGAGTTGAGCGGTGAAGCTTTCTTT. Its protein is CASSELSGEAFF.

The genes are TRBV28 and TRBJ2-1, with TRBD1 matching over 10 bases. V shed 5 bases, J shed 9 bases, and the junction held 10 bases outside the gene matches. This CDR3 region has 15 residues. Per germline, CDR1 MDHEN and CDR2 SYDVKM. The CDR3: CASSPPGTGDREQFF. CDR3 DNA: TGTGCCAGCAGTCCCCCCGGGACAGGGGACCGTGAGCAGTTCTTC.

This clone was recorded a few times. The gene calls are TRBV12-3 or TRBV12-4 and TRBJ1-2; no clear D gene. CDR3 size: 13 residues. V lost 3 bases and J 5 bases, leaving 10 bases between the germline ends. The CDR3 reads CASSLIELYGYTF. Written as DNA, the CDR3 is TGTGCCAGCAGTTTGATCGAGCTTTATGGCTACACCTTC.